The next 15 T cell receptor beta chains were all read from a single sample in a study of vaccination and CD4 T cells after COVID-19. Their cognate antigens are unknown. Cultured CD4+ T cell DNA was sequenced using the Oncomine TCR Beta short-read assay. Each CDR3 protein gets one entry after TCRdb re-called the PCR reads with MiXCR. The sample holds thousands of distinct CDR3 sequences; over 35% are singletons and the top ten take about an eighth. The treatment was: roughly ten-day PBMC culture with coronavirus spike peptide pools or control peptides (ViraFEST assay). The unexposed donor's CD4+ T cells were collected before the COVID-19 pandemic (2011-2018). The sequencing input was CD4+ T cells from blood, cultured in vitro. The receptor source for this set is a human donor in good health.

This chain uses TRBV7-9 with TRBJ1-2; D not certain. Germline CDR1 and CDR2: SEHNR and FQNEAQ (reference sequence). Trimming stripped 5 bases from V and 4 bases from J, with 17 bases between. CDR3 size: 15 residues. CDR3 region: CASSHPFEGSYGYTF. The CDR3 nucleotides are TGTGCCAGCAGCCACCCATTTGAGGGCTCCTATGGCTACACCTTC. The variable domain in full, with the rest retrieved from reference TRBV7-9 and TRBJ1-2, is DTGVSQNPRHKITKRGQNVTFRCDPISEHNRLYWYRQTLGQGPEFLTYFQNEAQLEKSRLLSDRFSAERPKGSFSTLEIQRTEQGDSAMYLCASSHPFEGSYGYTFGSGTRLTVV.

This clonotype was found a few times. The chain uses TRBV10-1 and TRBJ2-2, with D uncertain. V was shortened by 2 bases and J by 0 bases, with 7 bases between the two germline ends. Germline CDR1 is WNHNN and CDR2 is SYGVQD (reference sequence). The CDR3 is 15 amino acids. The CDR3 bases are TGCGCCAGCAGTGAGCCAGGTCCGAACACCGGGGAGCTGTTTTTT. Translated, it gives CASSEPGPNTGELFF.

In DNA, the CDR3 is TGTGCCAGCAGCTTGGGCAGGGGTCAGTATTTT. This gives the protein CASSLGRGQYF. The chain combines TRBV5-6 with TRBJ2-3, with D possibly matching TRBD1 (6 bases). Trimming pared 0 bases from V and 12 bases from J, leaving 8 bases between. Germline loops: CDR1 SGHDT, CDR2 YYEEEE. CDR3 size: 11 residues.

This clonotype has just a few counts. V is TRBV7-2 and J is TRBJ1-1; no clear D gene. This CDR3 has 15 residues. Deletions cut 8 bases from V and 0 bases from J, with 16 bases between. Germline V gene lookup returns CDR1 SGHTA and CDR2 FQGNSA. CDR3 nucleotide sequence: TGTGCCAGCGGGAGCCGACCGGTGGTGAACACTGAAGCTTTCTTT. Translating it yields CASGSRPVVNTEAFF.

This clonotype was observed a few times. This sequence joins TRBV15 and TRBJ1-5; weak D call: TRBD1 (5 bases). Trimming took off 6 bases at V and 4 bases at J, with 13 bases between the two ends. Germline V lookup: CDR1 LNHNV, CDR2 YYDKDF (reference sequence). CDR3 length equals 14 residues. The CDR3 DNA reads TGTGCCACCAGTGAACCAGGGAAAAATCAGCCCCAGCATTTT. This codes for CATSEPGKNQPQHF.

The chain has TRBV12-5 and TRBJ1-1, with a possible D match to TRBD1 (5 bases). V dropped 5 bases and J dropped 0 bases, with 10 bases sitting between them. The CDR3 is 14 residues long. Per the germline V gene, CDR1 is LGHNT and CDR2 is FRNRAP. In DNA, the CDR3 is TGTGCTAGTGGTACGGGGGGTATGAACACTGAAGCTTTCTTT. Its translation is CASGTGGMNTEAFF.

The CDR3 DNA sequence: TGTGCCAGTAGTATAGACTCTTCCCCCATAGCGGGAATTGACAATGAGCAGTTCTTC. Its translation: CASSIDSSPIAGIDNEQFF. This sequence joins TRBV19 and TRBJ2-1, with 8 bases lining up with TRBD2. Germline CDR1 LNHDA, CDR2 SQIVND (reference sequence). This CDR3 spans 19 amino acids. V was clipped by 0 bases and J by 5 bases; unmatched bases: 15. Drawing the rest from reference TRBV19 and TRBJ2-1, the complete variable domain is DGGITQSPKYLFRKEGQNVTLSCEQNLNHDAMYWYRQDPGQGLRLIYYSQIVNDFQKGDIAEGYSVSREKKESFPLTVTSAQKNPTAFYLCASSIDSSPIAGIDNEQFFGPGTRLTVL.

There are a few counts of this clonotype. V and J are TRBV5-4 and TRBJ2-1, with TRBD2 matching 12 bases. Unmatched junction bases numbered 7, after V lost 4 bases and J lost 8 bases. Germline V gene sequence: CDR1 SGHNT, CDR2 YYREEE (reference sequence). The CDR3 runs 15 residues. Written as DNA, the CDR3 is TGTGCCAGCAGCAAGGGACTAGCGGGCGGTTATGAGCAGTTCTTC. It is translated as CASSKGLAGGYEQFF.

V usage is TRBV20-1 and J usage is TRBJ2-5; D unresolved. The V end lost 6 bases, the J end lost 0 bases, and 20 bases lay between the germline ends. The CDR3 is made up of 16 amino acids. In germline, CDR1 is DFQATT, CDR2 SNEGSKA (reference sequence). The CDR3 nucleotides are TGCAGTGCCGCCCCTTCAAGGAAGGTCCACCAAGAGACCCAGTACTTC. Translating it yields CSAAPSRKVHQETQYF.

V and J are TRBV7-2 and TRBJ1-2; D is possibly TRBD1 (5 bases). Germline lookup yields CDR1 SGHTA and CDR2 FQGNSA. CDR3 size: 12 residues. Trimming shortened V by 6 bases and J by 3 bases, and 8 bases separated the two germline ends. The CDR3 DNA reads TGTGCCAGCAGTGGGGGATACTATGGCTACACCTTC. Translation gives CASSGGYYGYTF. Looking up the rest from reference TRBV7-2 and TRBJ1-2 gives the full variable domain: GAGVSQSPSNKVTEKGKDVELRCDPISGHTALYWYRQSLGQGLEFLIYFQGNSAPDKSGLPSDRFSAERTGGSVSTLTIQRTQQEDSAVYLCASSGGYYGYTFGSGTRLTVV.

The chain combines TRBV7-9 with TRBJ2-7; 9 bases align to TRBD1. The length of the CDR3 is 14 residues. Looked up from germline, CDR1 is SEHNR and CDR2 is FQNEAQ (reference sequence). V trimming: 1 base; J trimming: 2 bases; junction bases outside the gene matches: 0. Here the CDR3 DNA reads TGTGCCAGCAGCTTAGGACAGGGGGCCTACGAGCAGTACTTC. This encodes CASSLGQGAYEQYF.

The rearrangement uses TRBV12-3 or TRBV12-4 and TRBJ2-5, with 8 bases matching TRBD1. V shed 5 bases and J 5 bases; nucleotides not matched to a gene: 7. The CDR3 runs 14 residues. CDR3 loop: CASSLGQGMETQYF. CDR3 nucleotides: TGTGCCAGCAGTCTCGGACAGGGTATGGAGACCCAGTACTTC.

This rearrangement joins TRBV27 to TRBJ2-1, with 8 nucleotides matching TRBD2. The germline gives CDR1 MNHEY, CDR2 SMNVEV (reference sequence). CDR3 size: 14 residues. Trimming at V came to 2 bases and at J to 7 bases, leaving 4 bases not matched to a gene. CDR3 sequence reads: CASSLAGGPNEQFF. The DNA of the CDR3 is TGTGCCAGCAGTTTAGCGGGGGGCCCTAATGAGCAGTTCTTC.

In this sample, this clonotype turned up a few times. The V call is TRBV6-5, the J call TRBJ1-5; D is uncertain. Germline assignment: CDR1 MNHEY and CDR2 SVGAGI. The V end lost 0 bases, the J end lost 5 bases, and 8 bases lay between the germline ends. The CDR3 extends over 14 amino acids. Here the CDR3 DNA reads TGTGCCAGCAGTTACTCGGGCAGTCATCAGCCCCAGCATTTT. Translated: CASSYSGSHQPQHF.

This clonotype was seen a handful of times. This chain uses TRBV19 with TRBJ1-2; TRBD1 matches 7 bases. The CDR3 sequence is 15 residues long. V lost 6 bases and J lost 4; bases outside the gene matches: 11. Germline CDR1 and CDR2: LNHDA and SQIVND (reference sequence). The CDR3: CASSRSTGRGYGYTF. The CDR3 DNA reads TGTGCCAGTAGCCGATCGACAGGGAGAGGCTATGGCTACACCTTC.